The clone carrying this T cell receptor beta chain was detected many times. The sample comes from a study of early T cells in non-severe SARS-CoV-2 infection. The CDR3 runs to 16 residues. CDR1 and CDR2 (germline): SGHDT, YYEEEE. Trimming removed 1 base from V and 1 base from J, with 14 bases in between. TCRdb reprocessed the 5' RACE reads via MiXCR and lists one record per CDR3 protein. Among roughly 40,000 distinct CDR3 sequences listed, 4.7% were seen once. The sequence came from an adult who was a healthcare worker with PCR-confirmed SARS-CoV-2 infection or an uninfected control (not recorded which). The sequencing input was whole blood. The gene calls are TRBV5-6 and TRBJ1-1, with D tentatively TRBD1 (5 bases). Written as DNA, the CDR3 is TGTGCCAGCAGCTTGTACGGGGGATTCTCGAACACTGAAGCTTTCTTT. The encoded protein is CASSLYGGFSNTEAFF. Filled out from reference TRBV5-6 and TRBJ1-1, the complete variable domain reads DAGVTQSPTHLIKTRGQQVTLRCSPKSGHDTVSWYQQALGQGPQFIFQYYEEEERQRGNFPDRFSGHQFPNYSSELNVNALLLGDSALYLCASSLYGGFSNTEAFFGQGTRLTVV.